This T cell receptor beta chain was identified in a study of blood T cell repertoires in COVID-19 (TCRdb year 2020). In terms of the full investigation: The collaborator samples originated in the United States, Italy and Spain and spanned the acute and convalescent phases of COVID-19. The repertoires were made available in a free public database intended to serve as a resource for research on the immune response to SARS-CoV-2. The prospective study material was composed of cDNA or gDNA derived from T cells, B-cell-depleted T cells, or PBMCs. The samples were drawn from two sources: the first 160 participants of the ongoing ImmuneRACE study, and over 1,000 subjects contributed by 6 global collaborators. The sample metadata nearly always contained a de-identified subject ID, COVID-19 status, age in years and sex. Deeply sampled blood TCRbeta repertoires from subjects exposed to, actively infected with, or recovered from COVID-19 were included in the dataset. Where HLA class I and class II types were available, the types were taken from metadata supplied by the sample provider, not from assay-based typing. Overall results and qualifications from the work: The amount of clinical and demographic metadata varied by source and participant and was provided uncurated.

Collaborating institutions collected whole blood in K2EDTA tubes following their own protocols. Collaborator samples were shipped for TCRbeta analysis as frozen whole blood, isolated PBMCs, or DNA extracted from either sample type. TCRbeta CDR3 regions were amplified from genomic DNA by means of the immunoSEQ Assay, a bias-controlled multiplex PCR. The original pipeline was this. The number of nucleated cells in each sample was estimated from the amplification of reference gene primers within the assay. To quantify the absolute abundance of each unique TCRbeta CDR3 rearrangement, sequence reads were collapsed and filtered. For each sample, productive Simpson clonality was calculated as the square root of Simpson's diversity index over productive rearrangements. TCRdb holds this immuneACCESS table with in-frame rearrangements only. Some clones are missing; in checked studies, unresolved V genes explain under half, and the rest has no known cause. V, J and clone size reflect that table, while D and trimming were determined from the DNA. The sample contains 65,000 to 75,000 clones, roughly 80% of them found a single time. The ten largest clones represent 10% to 15% of the sample.

From its cysteine to its phenylalanine, the CDR3 spans 15 amino acids. The only DNA kept is the CDR3, 45 bases in frame from the first base. Germline trimming: 4 bases from V, 4 bases from J; junction bases outside gene matches: 6. The germline V gene supplies CDR1 SGHTA and CDR2 FQGTGA. A note on this clone: What this receptor recognizes is not known. Base qualities are not at hand, and no much larger clone is one base apart.

The V gene is TRBV7-3 and the J gene is TRBJ2-3; TRBD1 matches 9 bases in the middle. The sequencing sample was made of peripheral blood. This clonotype was obtained from a human donor in a cohort sampled during active COVID-19. The CDR3 here reads CASSSTGGRADTQYF. The nucleotides are TGTGCCAGCAGCTCAACAGGGGGCCGGGCAGATACGCAGTATTTT.